The rows below give T cell receptor beta chains drawn from one sample of a study of blood T cell repertoires in COVID-19. Sequencing used immunoSEQ multiplex PCR; TCRdb keeps in-frame clones, though not all of them. This sample has nearly 110,000 clones, with more than 80% found just once. What was sequenced was peripheral blood. These receptor sequences come from a woman in her sixties or seventies with acute or convalescent COVID-19. Each CDR3 is given with its conserved first and last residue. The order of the fields is J gene, clone size, V gene, D gene, CDR3 protein, CDR3 DNA. The D gene is left open where the match is weak. For some rows the clone size is stated as once, few or many, or as a class when expanded; others skip it.

j_gene: TRBJ2-7
abundance: NA
v_gene: TRBV5-6
d_gene: TRBD2
CDR3aa: CASSPRLAASAEQYF
CDR3nt: TGTGCCAGCAGCCCCCGACTAGCGGCCTCGGCCGAGCAGTACTTC

j_gene: TRBJ2-7
abundance: NA
v_gene: TRBV27
d_gene: NA
CDR3aa: CASSTGTSPVVF
CDR3nt: TGTGCCAGCAGTACAGGGACATCCCCGGTAGTCTTC

j_gene: TRBJ2-6
abundance: NA
v_gene: TRBV19
d_gene: NA
CDR3aa: CASSRRSGGANVLTF
CDR3nt: TGTGCCAGTAGTCGTCGGTCTGGTGGGGCCAACGTCCTGACTTTC

j_gene: TRBJ1-6
abundance: NA
v_gene: TRBV9
d_gene: NA
CDR3aa: CASSARASNSPLHF
CDR3nt: TGTGCCAGCAGCGCCAGGGCGTCTAATTCACCCCTCCACTTT

j_gene: TRBJ2-2
abundance: NA
v_gene: TRBV6-2/TRBV6-3
d_gene: TRBD2
CDR3aa: CASSFSGTSGNTGELFF
CDR3nt: TGTGCCAGCAGTTTCTCCGGGACTAGCGGGAACACCGGGGAGCTGTTTTTT

j_gene: TRBJ1-2
abundance: few
v_gene: TRBV18
d_gene: NA
CDR3aa: CASSPQGLLGYTF
CDR3nt: TGTGCCAGCTCACCGCAGGGACTCCTGGGCTACACCTTC

j_gene: TRBJ2-3
abundance: once
v_gene: TRBV11-3
d_gene: NA
CDR3aa: CASRRGQGNTDTQYF
CDR3nt: TGTGCCAGCAGGCGGGGGCAGGGTAATACAGATACGCAGTATTTT

j_gene: TRBJ1-6
abundance: NA
v_gene: TRBV6-5
d_gene: NA
CDR3aa: CASKTESSYNSPLHF
CDR3nt: TGTGCCAGCAAAACAGAGAGCTCCTATAATTCACCCCTCCACTTT

j_gene: TRBJ2-1
abundance: once
v_gene: TRBV14
d_gene: NA
CDR3aa: CASSQGSSYNEQFF
CDR3nt: TGTGCCAGCAGCCAGGGGAGCTCCTACAATGAGCAGTTCTTC

j_gene: TRBJ2-7
abundance: few
v_gene: TRBV6-5
d_gene: TRBD1
CDR3aa: CASSYARTGGYEQYF
CDR3nt: TGTGCCAGCAGTTACGCCAGGACAGGGGGCTACGAGCAGTACTTC

j_gene: TRBJ1-3
abundance: NA
v_gene: TRBV29-1
d_gene: NA
CDR3aa: CSVDEGAGNTIYF
CDR3nt: TGCAGCGTTGATGAGGGAGCTGGAAACACCATATATTTT

j_gene: TRBJ2-7
abundance: NA
v_gene: TRBV3-1/TRBV3-2
d_gene: TRBD2
CDR3aa: CASSHLAGASHEQYF
CDR3nt: TGTGCCAGCAGCCACTTAGCGGGGGCGTCCCACGAGCAGTACTTC

j_gene: TRBJ2-1
abundance: NA
v_gene: TRBV6-4
d_gene: TRBD1
CDR3aa: CASRQGANYNEQFF
CDR3nt: TGTGCCAGCAGACAGGGGGCCAACTACAATGAGCAGTTCTTC

j_gene: TRBJ1-2
abundance: once
v_gene: TRBV29-1
d_gene: NA
CDR3aa: CSVPRGLDGYTF
CDR3nt: TGCAGCGTTCCCCGGGGATTGGATGGCTACACCTTC

j_gene: TRBJ2-3
abundance: NA
v_gene: TRBV5-1
d_gene: NA
CDR3aa: CASSFTRTDTQYF
CDR3nt: TGCGCCAGCAGCTTTACTCGGACAGATACGCAGTATTTT

j_gene: TRBJ2-5
abundance: NA
v_gene: TRBV7-2
d_gene: NA
CDR3aa: CASSYRVQETQYF
CDR3nt: TGTGCCAGCAGCTACAGAGTCCAAGAGACCCAGTACTTC

j_gene: TRBJ1-2
abundance: NA
v_gene: TRBV28
d_gene: TRBD1
CDR3aa: CASGQGGDYGYTF
CDR3nt: TGTGCCAGCGGACAGGGGGGGGACTATGGCTACACCTTC

j_gene: TRBJ2-3
abundance: few
v_gene: TRBV10-3
d_gene: TRBD2
CDR3aa: CAIRLAGEVDTQYF
CDR3nt: TGTGCCATCAGACTAGCGGGAGAGGTAGATACGCAGTATTTT

j_gene: TRBJ2-2
abundance: NA
v_gene: TRBV9
d_gene: NA
CDR3aa: CASSPSPGTLTGELFF
CDR3nt: TGTGCCAGCAGCCCCTCACCCGGGACTTTAACCGGGGAGCTGTTTTTT

j_gene: TRBJ2-2
abundance: NA
v_gene: TRBV27
d_gene: TRBD2
CDR3aa: CASSGGGRGDTGELFF
CDR3nt: TGTGCCAGCAGTGGTGGCGGGAGGGGGGACACCGGGGAGCTGTTTTTT

j_gene: TRBJ1-1
abundance: NA
v_gene: TRBV7-9
d_gene: NA
CDR3aa: CASRQGNTEAFF
CDR3nt: TGTGCCAGCAGACAGGGGAACACTGAAGCTTTCTTT

j_gene: TRBJ2-7
abundance: few
v_gene: TRBV5-6
d_gene: NA
CDR3aa: CASSLEQGSSYEQYF
CDR3nt: TGTGCCAGCAGCTTGGAACAGGGAAGCTCCTACGAGCAGTACTTC

j_gene: TRBJ2-1
abundance: NA
v_gene: TRBV3-1/TRBV3-2
d_gene: TRBD2
CDR3aa: CASSRRAGGNYNEQFF
CDR3nt: TGTGCCAGCAGCCGTAGAGCGGGGGGGAACTACAATGAGCAGTTCTTC

j_gene: TRBJ1-3
abundance: NA
v_gene: TRBV27
d_gene: NA
CDR3aa: CASSYDSSGNTIYF
CDR3nt: TGTGCCAGCAGTTATGACAGCTCTGGAAACACCATATATTTT

j_gene: TRBJ1-1
abundance: NA
v_gene: TRBV5-4
d_gene: TRBD1
CDR3aa: CASSSDRVEAFF
CDR3nt: TGTGCCAGCAGCTCCGACAGGGTTGAAGCTTTCTTT

j_gene: TRBJ1-6
abundance: NA
v_gene: TRBV6-1
d_gene: NA
CDR3aa: CASSDGLYNSPLHF
CDR3nt: TGTGCCAGCAGTGACGGACTGTATAATTCACCCCTCCACTTT

j_gene: TRBJ2-7
abundance: NA
v_gene: TRBV27
d_gene: NA
CDR3aa: CASSNPGAGAAGEQYF
CDR3nt: TGTGCCAGCAGCAACCCTGGGGCGGGGGCCGCCGGGGAGCAGTACTTC

j_gene: TRBJ2-7
abundance: NA
v_gene: TRBV6-4
d_gene: TRBD2
CDR3aa: CASSELDSGRVLYEQYF
CDR3nt: TGTGCCAGCAGTGAACTTGATAGCGGGAGGGTACTATACGAGCAGTACTTC

j_gene: TRBJ2-5
abundance: NA
v_gene: TRBV24-1
d_gene: TRBD1
CDR3aa: CATSSGTVETQYF
CDR3nt: TGTGCCACCAGTTCCGGGACAGTCGAGACCCAGTACTTC

j_gene: TRBJ1-4
abundance: NA
v_gene: TRBV15
d_gene: TRBD1
CDR3aa: CATSRGGQIHEKLFF
CDR3nt: TGTGCCACCAGCAGGGGGGGACAGATACATGAAAAACTGTTTTTT

j_gene: TRBJ2-2
abundance: NA
v_gene: TRBV4-1
d_gene: NA
CDR3aa: CASSQDNSRANTGELFF
CDR3nt: TGCGCCAGCAGCCAAGATAATAGCAGAGCGAACACCGGGGAGCTGTTTTTT

j_gene: TRBJ2-3
abundance: NA
v_gene: TRBV7-9
d_gene: TRBD1
CDR3aa: CASSARDRVPDTQYF
CDR3nt: TGTGCCAGCAGCGCCCGGGACAGGGTCCCAGATACGCAGTATTTT

j_gene: TRBJ2-5
abundance: few
v_gene: TRBV5-1
d_gene: TRBD2
CDR3aa: CASSLLAGFQETQYF
CDR3nt: TGCGCCAGCAGCTTACTAGCGGGGTTTCAAGAGACCCAGTACTTC

j_gene: TRBJ1-1
abundance: NA
v_gene: TRBV3-1/TRBV3-2
d_gene: NA
CDR3aa: CASSHGGNTEAFF
CDR3nt: TGTGCCAGCAGCCACGGTGGGAACACTGAAGCTTTCTTT

j_gene: TRBJ1-5
abundance: NA
v_gene: TRBV12-5
d_gene: TRBD1
CDR3aa: CASGLTAGGLLYSNQPQHF
CDR3nt: TGTGCTAGTGGTTTGACGGCAGGGGGCCTCCTATATAGCAATCAGCCCCAGCATTTT

j_gene: TRBJ1-2
abundance: NA
v_gene: TRBV5-1
d_gene: NA
CDR3aa: CASDSNGYTF
CDR3nt: TGCGCCAGCGACAGCAATGGCTACACCTTC

j_gene: TRBJ2-2
abundance: once
v_gene: TRBV6-5
d_gene: NA
CDR3aa: CASSSHGLTGELFF
CDR3nt: TGTGCCAGCAGTTCTCATGGGCTCACCGGGGAGCTGTTTTTT

j_gene: TRBJ2-3
abundance: NA
v_gene: TRBV19
d_gene: NA
CDR3aa: CASSIGDGGWDTQYF
CDR3nt: TGTGCCAGTAGTATAGGCGACGGCGGCTGGGATACGCAGTATTTT

j_gene: TRBJ1-2
abundance: NA
v_gene: TRBV6-6
d_gene: NA
CDR3aa: CASSLGGDSGGYTF
CDR3nt: TGTGCCAGCAGCCTGGGTGGGGATTCGGGGGGCTACACCTTC

j_gene: TRBJ2-7
abundance: many
v_gene: TRBV19
d_gene: NA
CDR3aa: CASSSHDGSYEQYF
CDR3nt: TGTGCCAGTAGTTCGCATGATGGGAGCTACGAGCAGTACTTC

j_gene: TRBJ1-4
abundance: NA
v_gene: TRBV6-1
d_gene: NA
CDR3aa: CASSGGRWGGNDEKLFF
CDR3nt: TGTGCCAGCAGTGGTGGACGGTGGGGGGGTAATGATGAAAAACTGTTTTTT

j_gene: TRBJ1-1
abundance: NA
v_gene: TRBV5-1
d_gene: NA
CDR3aa: CASSLAISAMNTEAFF
CDR3nt: TGCGCCAGCAGCTTGGCGATATCTGCTATGAACACTGAAGCTTTCTTT

j_gene: TRBJ2-7
abundance: NA
v_gene: TRBV15
d_gene: TRBD1
CDR3aa: CATSRGTGNYDEQYF
CDR3nt: TGTGCCACCAGCAGAGGGACAGGGAATTACGACGAGCAGTACTTC

j_gene: TRBJ2-2
abundance: NA
v_gene: TRBV23-1
d_gene: TRBD1
CDR3aa: CASSHPARDRVGTGELFF
CDR3nt: TGCGCCAGCAGTCACCCCGCCCGGGACAGGGTAGGCACCGGGGAGCTGTTTTTT

j_gene: TRBJ2-2
abundance: NA
v_gene: TRBV5-1
d_gene: TRBD2
CDR3aa: CASSPSGGPTTGELFF
CDR3nt: TGCGCCAGCAGCCCTAGCGGGGGGCCTACCACCGGGGAGCTGTTTTTT